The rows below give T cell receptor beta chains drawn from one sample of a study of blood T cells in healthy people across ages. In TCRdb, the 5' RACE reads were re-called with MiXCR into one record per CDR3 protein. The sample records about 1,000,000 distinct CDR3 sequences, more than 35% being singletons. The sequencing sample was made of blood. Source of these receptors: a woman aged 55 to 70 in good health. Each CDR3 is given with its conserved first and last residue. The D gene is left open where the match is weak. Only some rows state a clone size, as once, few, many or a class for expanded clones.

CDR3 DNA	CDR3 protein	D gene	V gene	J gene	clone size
TGCGCCAGCAGCCAGGGTCCGGGGTCCTACAATGAGCAGTACTTC	CASSQGPGSYNEQYF	NA	TRBV4-1	TRBJ2-7	NA
TGTGCCAGCAGCCCCGTTGGAACTGAAGCTTTCTTT	CASSPVGTEAFF	NA	TRBV9	TRBJ1-1	few
TGTGCCAGCAGTTCTAGGACTAGCGGGAGCGAGCAGTACTTC	CASSSRTSGSEQYF	TRBD2	TRBV27	TRBJ2-7	NA
TGTGCCAGCAGTCGTTCGGGACTAGCGAGATCAGAGACCCAGTACTTC	CASSRSGLARSETQYF	TRBD2	TRBV6-6	TRBJ2-5	once
TGCGCCAGCAGCTCACCTAGCGGGAGGGCCCGCCCGCCTTACGAGCAGTACTTC	CASSSPSGRARPPYEQYF	TRBD2	TRBV5-1	TRBJ2-7	NA
TGTGCCAGCAGTCCTCCCGACAGGGGAGGTGGCTACACCTTC	CASSPPDRGGGYTF	TRBD1	TRBV7-9	TRBJ1-2	NA
TGTGCCAGCAGCTTAGAGTTCCAAGAGACCCAGTACTTC	CASSLEFQETQYF	NA	TRBV7-3	TRBJ2-5	many
TGTGCCGGCAGCTTAGGAGGGAGCAGCTACACCTTC	CAGSLGGSSYTF	NA	TRBV27	TRBJ1-2	NA
TGCAGTGCTAGAGATGTACTAGGCACAGATACGCAGTATTTT	CSARDVLGTDTQYF	NA	TRBV20-1	TRBJ2-3	many
TGTGCCAGCAGCTCAACCGGGACAGCCATCTACGAGCAGTACTTC	CASSSTGTAIYEQYF	TRBD1	TRBV5-6	TRBJ2-7	NA
TGTGCCAGCAGCCCCAGGGGGAGTGGCTACACCTTC	CASSPRGSGYTF	TRBD1	TRBV12-3/TRBV12-4	TRBJ1-2	few
TGTGCCAGCAGCCAACTTCCCTATGGCTACACCTTC	CASSQLPYGYTF	NA	TRBV4-2	TRBJ1-2	NA
TGCAGTGCTAGCCCCACCTGGGGACTAGCGGGACCAGATACGCAGTATTTT	CSASPTWGLAGPDTQYF	TRBD2	TRBV20-1	TRBJ2-3	few
TGTGCCAGCAGTGATCCGGGACAGGCCTACGAGCAGTACTTC	CASSDPGQAYEQYF	TRBD1	TRBV28	TRBJ2-7	NA
TGCAGTGCTAGGTGGACAGGGGCGGGAGGTGAAGCTTTCTTT	CSARWTGAGGEAFF	TRBD1	TRBV20-1	TRBJ1-1	NA
TGCGCCAGCATGCCTAGCGGGGCGGGGGAGACCCAGTACTTC	CASMPSGAGETQYF	TRBD2	TRBV5-1	TRBJ2-5	NA
TGTGCCAGCAGCACCACGAACACCGGGGAGCTGTTTTTT	CASSTTNTGELFF	NA	TRBV6-6	TRBJ2-2	few
TGTGCCAGCAGCTTAGTCACTCTCTACAATGAGCAGTTCTTC	CASSLVTLYNEQFF	NA	TRBV7-2	TRBJ2-1	NA
TGTGCCAGCAGACCAACAGGGGGAGCAGAGACCCAGTACTTC	CASRPTGGAETQYF	TRBD1	TRBV12-3/TRBV12-4	TRBJ2-5	NA
TGTGCCAGCAGCCACAACATACGGGAATCGGTAGAGACCCAGTACTTC	CASSHNIRESVETQYF	NA	TRBV11-2	TRBJ2-5	few
TGCGGGACTAGCACAGATACGCAGTATTTT	CGTSTDTQYF	NA	TRBV20-1	TRBJ2-3	NA
TGCAGCGTGGCAAAAACAGGGGGACAGACTGAAGCTTTCTTT	CSVAKTGGQTEAFF	TRBD1	TRBV29-1	TRBJ1-1	NA
TGTGCCAGCAGTGACGCAGGGCGTCGGGAGACCCAGTACTTC	CASSDAGRRETQYF	NA	TRBV27	TRBJ2-5	NA
TGTGCCACCAGTGATCCGGGACAGCCGTACAATGAGCAGTACTTC	CATSDPGQPYNEQYF	TRBD1	TRBV24-1	TRBJ2-5	NA
TGTGCCAGCAGCTTAGGCGGGGAGGTCTACAATGAGCAGTTCTTC	CASSLGGEVYNEQFF	NA	TRBV7-8	TRBJ2-1	NA